This TCR beta chain stems from a study of Ad26.COV2.S vaccination and SARS-CoV-2 variants (dated by TCRdb to the early 2020s). Looking at the study overall: Donors in the vaccine arm were drawn from COV1001, a phase I-IIa trial of Ad26.COV2.S in healthy adults that was multicentre, randomized, double-blind and placebo-controlled. Ad26.COV2.S was administered intramuscularly at 5 x 10^10 or 1 x 10^11 viral particles, either as a single shot or as two shots given 56 days apart. TCRbeta repertoire sequencing was used to assess the specificity and breadth of SARS-CoV-2-reactive T cell receptors after Ad26.COV2.S vaccination. A total of roughly 32 samples were included in the TCR-sequenced set, comprising about 20 Ad26.COV2.S vaccine recipients, 5 placebo recipients and 8 SARS-CoV-2 convalescent individuals. Trial participants were randomized into five groups of five, in which low-dose or high-dose Ad26.COV2.S was given once or twice, or placebo was given on both occasions. Blinding of investigators to trial group allocation was maintained during experiments and outcome assessment.

Points on this clone: This clone's antigen is unknown. The record has no base qualities; no much larger clone is one base away.

From its cysteine to its phenylalanine, the CDR3 spans 14 amino acids. Solely the CDR3 DNA is kept, with 42 bases framed from the first base. CDR1 and CDR2 are drawn from the germline V gene: SGHTA, FQGNSA. V sheds 1 base and J sheds 5 bases, leaving 10 bases between their ends. In the paper's terms, the treatment or condition label means: approximately 18 received Ad26.COV2.S at low or high dose, single or two shots; roughly five received placebo; per-sample allocation not given. Repertoires of vaccine and placebo recipients were sequenced from samples taken on day 63 after the first injection. In Cohort 1b, about two dozen adults aged 18-55 years were enrolled at a single site in Boston, USA, between 29 July and 7 August 2020. Ad26.COV2.S was a replication-incompetent adenovirus type 26 vector that expressed a prefusion-stabilized SARS-CoV-2 spike protein derived from the original Wuhan strain.

The immunoSEQ Assay was the method used to sequence TCRbeta CDR3 regions. After extraction, genomic DNA underwent amplification by bias-controlled multiplex PCR, followed by high-throughput sequencing. The original methods were these. Collapsing and filtering of sequences were performed to quantify the absolute abundance of each unique TCRbeta CDR3 region. Usable DNA was measured by amplifying reference genes present in all nucleated cells, and TCRbeta template counts were normalized to that usable DNA to estimate T cell fraction. Repertoire TCRs were annotated as SARS-CoV-2-specific by exact matching of V gene, CDR3 amino acid sequence and J gene to a known reactive TCR set. The reference SARS-CoV-2 TCR set came from MIRA and was filtered for enrichment in COVID-19-positive ImmuneCODE repertoires, removing public or cross-reactive TCRs. Using the MIRA antigens, annotated TCRs were further analysed by specific ORF or by position within an ORF. Breadth was defined as annotated unique rearrangements over total unique productive rearrangements; depth was the summed frequency of those rearrangements. Group comparisons of TCR breadth used two-sided Wilcoxon rank-sum tests. In TCRdb, the immuneACCESS table is reduced to in-frame sequences with V and J assigned. These tables do not hold every clone; where another copy was compared, an unresolved V gene accounts for under half, and the others remain unexplained. V and J calls and clone size come straight from that table; D and trimming were deduced from the DNA. This sample has over 400,000 clones in its table, and 92% of those were observed once. The leading ten clones occupy roughly 1.7% of the sample.

Here is what the overall study found, with its caveats: The study was not powered for comparison of responses between vaccine doses or regimens. Higher spike-specific TCR breadth was observed in Ad26.COV2.S recipients than in placebo recipients (P = 0.0014). The authors noted that the TCR breadth and depth analyses may have underestimated total T cell responses. Non-spike TCR breadth was comparable between vaccine and placebo recipients, consistent with the vaccine containing only spike. After vaccination, substantial breadth of spike-specific CD8+ and CD4+ T cell responses was reported.

The chain couples TRBV7-2 to TRBJ2-3, with TRBD1 tentatively as D gene (5 bases match). The source material was peripheral blood, sampled in a trial of Ad26.COV2.S vaccine versus placebo. The origin of this receptor is a person aged 18-60 years who received the Ad26.COV2.S COVID-19 vaccine or a placebo. The DNA sequence is given as TGTGCCAGCAGCTTAGTGGGGCAGCAAGATACGCAGTATTTT. This sequence encodes CASSLVGQQDTQYF. The full variable domain, with segments outside the CDR3 supplied by the reference TRBV7-2 and TRBJ2-3 proteins, appears as GAGVSQSPSNKVTEKGKDVELRCDPISGHTALYWYRQSLGQGLEFLIYFQGNSAPDKSGLPSDRFSAERTGGSVSTLTIQRTQQEDSAVYLCASSLVGQQDTQYFGPGTRLTVL.